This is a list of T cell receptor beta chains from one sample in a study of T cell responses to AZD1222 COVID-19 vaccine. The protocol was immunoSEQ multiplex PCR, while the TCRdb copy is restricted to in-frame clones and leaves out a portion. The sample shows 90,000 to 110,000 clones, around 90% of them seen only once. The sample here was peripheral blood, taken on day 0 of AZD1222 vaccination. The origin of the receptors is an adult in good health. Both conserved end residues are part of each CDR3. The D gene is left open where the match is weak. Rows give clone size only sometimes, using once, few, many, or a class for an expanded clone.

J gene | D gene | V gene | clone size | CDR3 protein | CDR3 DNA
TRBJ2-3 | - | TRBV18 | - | CASSPGTSTDTQYF | TGTGCCAGCTCACCTGGGACTAGCACAGATACGCAGTATTTT
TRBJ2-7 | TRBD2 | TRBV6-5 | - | CASSLRGGPYEQYF | TGTGCCAGCAGTCTCCGGGGGGGCCCGTACGAGCAGTACTTC
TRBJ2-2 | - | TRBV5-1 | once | CASSLAGSGEAGELFF | TGCGCCAGCAGCTTGGCCGGCTCAGGGGAGGCCGGGGAGCTGTTTTTT
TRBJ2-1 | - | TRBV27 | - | CASSSYTLSSASALGEQFF | TGTGCCAGCAGTTCCTACACGCTCTCTAGCGCATCGGCTTTGGGTGAGCAGTTCTTC
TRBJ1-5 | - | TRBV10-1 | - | CASSDSSNQPQHF | TGCGCCAGCTCGGACAGTAGCAATCAGCCCCAGCATTTT
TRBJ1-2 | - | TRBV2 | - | CASSEGWISGYTF | TGTGCCAGCAGTGAGGGGTGGATAAGTGGCTACACCTTC
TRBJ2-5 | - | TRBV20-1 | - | CSARDQETQYF | TGCAGTGCTAGAGATCAAGAGACCCAGTACTTC
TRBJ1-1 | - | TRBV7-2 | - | CASKWGVETEAFF | TGTGCCTCAAAGTGGGGAGTAGAGACTGAAGCTTTCTTT
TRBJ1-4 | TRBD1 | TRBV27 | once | CASRKNRGAGGEKLFF | TGTGCCAGCAGAAAAAACAGGGGGGCAGGAGGGGAAAAACTGTTTTTT
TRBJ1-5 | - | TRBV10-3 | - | CAISEGDGGSQPQHF | TGTGCCATCAGTGAGGGGGATGGGGGGAGTCAGCCCCAGCATTTT
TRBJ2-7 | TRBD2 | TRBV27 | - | CASSPGLAPYEQYF | TGTGCCAGCAGTCCGGGACTAGCCCCCTACGAGCAGTACTTC
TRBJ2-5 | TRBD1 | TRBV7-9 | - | CASSFPYPQGVAETQYF | TGTGCCAGCAGCTTCCCATACCCCCAGGGGGTAGCAGAGACCCAGTACTTC
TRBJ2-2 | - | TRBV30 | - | CAWSVRTKNTGELFF | TGTGCCTGGAGTGTACGGACTAAGAACACCGGGGAGCTGTTTTTT
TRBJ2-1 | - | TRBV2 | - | CASSEETPASIYNEQFF | TGTGCCAGCAGTGAGGAGACCCCGGCTAGTATATACAATGAGCAGTTCTTC
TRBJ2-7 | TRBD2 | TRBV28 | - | CASSPPLAGGSYEQYF | TGTGCCAGCAGTCCCCCCCTAGCGGGGGGATCCTACGAGCAGTACTTC
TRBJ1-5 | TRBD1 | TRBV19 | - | CASSTQTGLQPQHF | TGTGCCAGTAGTACGCAGACAGGGCTTCAGCCCCAGCATTTT
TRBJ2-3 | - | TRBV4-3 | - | CASSPQVSGAGDTQYF | TGCGCCAGCAGCCCCCAAGTTTCCGGGGCGGGAGATACGCAGTATTTT
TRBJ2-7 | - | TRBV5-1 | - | CASSLDGASTQYF | TGCGCCAGCAGCTTGGACGGAGCTTCGACACAGTACTTC
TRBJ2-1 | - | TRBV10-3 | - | CAISGTPGGTSTVYNEQFF | TGTGCCATCAGTGGAACTCCAGGGGGGACATCAACTGTCTACAATGAGCAGTTCTTC
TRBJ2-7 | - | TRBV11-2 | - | CASSAGLFYEQYF | TGTGCCAGCAGCGCCGGACTCTTCTACGAGCAGTACTTC
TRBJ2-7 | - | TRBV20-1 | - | CSASPSPVSFYEQYF | TGCAGTGCTAGTCCGAGTCCGGTATCTTTCTACGAGCAGTACTTC
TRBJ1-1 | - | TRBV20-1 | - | CSRRLNTEAFF | TGCAGCCGGAGACTCAACACTGAAGCTTTCTTT
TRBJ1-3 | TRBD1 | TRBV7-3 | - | CATSGQALDGNTIYF | TGTGCCACCAGTGGACAGGCGTTAGATGGAAACACCATATATTTT
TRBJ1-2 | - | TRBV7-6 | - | CASSPRNGGYGYTF | TGTGCCAGCAGCCCCCGCAATGGGGGGTATGGCTACACCTTC
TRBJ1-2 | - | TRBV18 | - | CASSPSRGAIGYTF | TGTGCCAGCTCACCATCGAGGGGGGCTATTGGCTACACCTTC
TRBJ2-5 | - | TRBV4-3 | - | CASSQGHKGETQYF | TGCGCCAGCAGCCAGGGACATAAGGGAGAGACCCAGTACTTC
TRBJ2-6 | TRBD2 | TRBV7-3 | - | CASGTSSGANVLTF | TGTGCCAGCGGGACTAGTTCGGGGGCCAACGTCCTGACTTTC
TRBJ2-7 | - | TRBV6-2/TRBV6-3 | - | CASSVDGSTSYEQYF | TGTGCCAGCAGTGTCGACGGGTCGACCTCCTACGAGCAGTACTTC
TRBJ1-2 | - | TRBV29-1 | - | CSVEGSARGYGYTF | TGCAGCGTTGAAGGTAGCGCCAGGGGTTATGGCTACACCTTC
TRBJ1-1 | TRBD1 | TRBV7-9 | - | CASSHRDSDLGAEAFF | TGTGCCAGCAGCCACCGGGACAGCGATTTGGGCGCTGAAGCTTTCTTT
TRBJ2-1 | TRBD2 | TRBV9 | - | CASSGPGGGVEQFF | TGTGCCAGCAGCGGCCCCGGGGGGGGCGTCGAGCAGTTCTTC
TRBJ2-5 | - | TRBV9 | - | CASSVGHHQETQYF | TGTGCCAGCAGCGTCGGACACCACCAAGAGACCCAGTACTTC
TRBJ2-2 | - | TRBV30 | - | CAWSWGPDTGELFF | TGTGCCTGGAGTTGGGGGCCGGACACCGGGGAGCTGTTTTTT
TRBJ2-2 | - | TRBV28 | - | CATGGGGANTGELFF | TGTGCCACGGGCGGTGGAGGGGCGAACACCGGGGAGCTGTTTTTT
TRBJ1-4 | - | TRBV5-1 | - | CASSFGRDSTNEKLFF | TGCGCCAGCAGCTTCGGCAGAGACTCAACTAATGAAAAACTGTTTTTT
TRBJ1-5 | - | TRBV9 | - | CASSVDLNNQPQHF | TGTGCCAGCAGCGTAGACCTAAACAATCAGCCCCAGCATTTT
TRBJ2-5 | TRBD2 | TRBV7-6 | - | CASSFSSFREVQETQYF | TGTGCCAGCAGCTTTTCGTCATTTCGGGAGGTCCAAGAGACCCAGTACTTC
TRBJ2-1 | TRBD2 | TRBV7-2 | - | CASSLASTSGGWSEQFF | TGTGCCAGCAGCTTAGCTAGTACGAGCGGGGGGTGGAGCGAGCAGTTCTTC
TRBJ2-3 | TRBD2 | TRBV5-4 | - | CASTRGGGGATTDTQYF | TGTGCCAGCACCCGGGGGGGCGGCGGGGCGACCACAGATACGCAGTATTTT
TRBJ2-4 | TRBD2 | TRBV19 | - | CASSMFLAGDSGTKNIQYF | TGTGCCAGTAGTATGTTCCTAGCGGGAGATAGTGGTACCAAAAACATTCAGTACTTC
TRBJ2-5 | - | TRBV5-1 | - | CASSLSQETQYF | TGCGCCAGCAGCTTGTCCCAAGAGACCCAGTACTTC
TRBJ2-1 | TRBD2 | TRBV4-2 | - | CASSQDFASGSLGTYNEQFF | TGTGCCAGCAGCCAAGATTTCGCTAGCGGGAGTCTGGGTACCTACAATGAGCAGTTCTTC
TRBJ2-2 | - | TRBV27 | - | CASSPVPGQFANTGELFF | TGTGCCAGCAGTCCAGTCCCTGGACAGTTCGCGAACACCGGGGAGCTGTTTTTT